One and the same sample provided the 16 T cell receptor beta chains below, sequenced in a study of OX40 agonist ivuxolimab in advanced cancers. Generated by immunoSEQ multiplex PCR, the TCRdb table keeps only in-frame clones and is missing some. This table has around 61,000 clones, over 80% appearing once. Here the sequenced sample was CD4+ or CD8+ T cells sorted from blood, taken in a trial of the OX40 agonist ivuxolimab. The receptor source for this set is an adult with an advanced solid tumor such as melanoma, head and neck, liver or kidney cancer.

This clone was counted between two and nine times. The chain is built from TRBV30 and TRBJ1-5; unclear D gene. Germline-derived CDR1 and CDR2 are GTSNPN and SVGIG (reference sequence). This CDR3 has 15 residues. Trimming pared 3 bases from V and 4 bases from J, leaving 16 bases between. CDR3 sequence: CAWRVPPLGNQPQHF. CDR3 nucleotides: TGTGCCTGGAGAGTCCCCCCGCTGGGGAATCAGCCCCAGCATTTT. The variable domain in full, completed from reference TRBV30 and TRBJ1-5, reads SQTIHQWPATLVQPVGSPLSLECTVEGTSNPNLYWYRQAAGRGLQLLFYSVGIGQISSEVPQNLSASRPQDRQFILSSKKLLLSDSGFYLCAWRVPPLGNQPQHFGDGTRLSIL.

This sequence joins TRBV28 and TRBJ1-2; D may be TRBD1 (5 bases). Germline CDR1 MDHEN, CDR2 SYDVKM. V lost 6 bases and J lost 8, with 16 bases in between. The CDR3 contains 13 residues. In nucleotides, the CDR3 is TGTGCCAGCAGCCCCACGGGCAGGGACGGCTACACCTTC. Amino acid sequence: CASSPTGRDGYTF.

DNA of the CDR3: TGTGCCAGCACCGCTATCGACGGGGGGGGCTACGAGCAGTACGTC. It specifies CASTAIDGGGYEQYV. The V and J genes are TRBV11-2 and TRBJ2-7, with 8 bases matching TRBD2. CDR1 and CDR2 (germline): SGHAT, FQNNGV. This CDR3 has 15 amino acids. V was clipped by 7 bases and J by 3 bases; unmatched bases: 11.

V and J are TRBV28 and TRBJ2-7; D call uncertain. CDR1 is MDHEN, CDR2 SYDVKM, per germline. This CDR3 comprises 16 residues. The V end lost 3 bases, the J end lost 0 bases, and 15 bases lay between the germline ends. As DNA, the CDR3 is TGTGCCAGCAGTTTTAATATGGCGACTTACTCCTACGAGCAGTACTTC. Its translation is CASSFNMATYSYEQYF. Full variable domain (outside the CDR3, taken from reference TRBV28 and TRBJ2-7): DVKVTQSSRYLVKRTGEKVFLECVQDMDHENMFWYRQDPGLGLRLIYFSYDVKMKEKGDIPEGYSVSREKKERFSLILESASTNQTSMYLCASSFNMATYSYEQYFGPGTRLTVT.

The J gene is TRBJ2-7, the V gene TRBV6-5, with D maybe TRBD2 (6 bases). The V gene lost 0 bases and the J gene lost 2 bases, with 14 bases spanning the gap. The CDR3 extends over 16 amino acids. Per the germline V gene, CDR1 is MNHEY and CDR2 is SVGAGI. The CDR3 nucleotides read TGTGCCAGCAGTTACTCCGCGCGCGGGGCCCCCTACGAGCAGTACTTC. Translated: CASSYSARGAPYEQYF.

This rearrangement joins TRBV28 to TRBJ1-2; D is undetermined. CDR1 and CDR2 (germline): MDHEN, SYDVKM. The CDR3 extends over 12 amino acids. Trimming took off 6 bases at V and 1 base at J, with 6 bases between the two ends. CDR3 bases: TGTGCCAGCAGCCCCGATAACTATGGCTACACCTTC. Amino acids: CASSPDNYGYTF.

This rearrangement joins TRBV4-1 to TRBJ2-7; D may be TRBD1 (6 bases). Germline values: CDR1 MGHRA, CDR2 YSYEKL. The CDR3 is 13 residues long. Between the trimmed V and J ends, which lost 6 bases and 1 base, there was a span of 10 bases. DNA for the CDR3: TGCGCCAGCAGACCGACAGGTTCCTACGAGCAGTACTTC. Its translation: CASRPTGSYEQYF.

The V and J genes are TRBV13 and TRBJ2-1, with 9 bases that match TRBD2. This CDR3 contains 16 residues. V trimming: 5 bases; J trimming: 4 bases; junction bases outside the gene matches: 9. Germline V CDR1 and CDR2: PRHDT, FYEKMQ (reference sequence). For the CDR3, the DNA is TGTGCCAGCAGCCAGCCCCGGACTAGCGTATACAATGAGCAGTTCTTC. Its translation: CASSQPRTSVYNEQFF.

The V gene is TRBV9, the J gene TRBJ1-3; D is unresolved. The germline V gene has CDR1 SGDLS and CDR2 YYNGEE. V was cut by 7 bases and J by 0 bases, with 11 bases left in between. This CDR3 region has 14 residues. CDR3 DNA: TGTGCCAGCTCGGACGCCATCTCTGGAAACACCATATATTTT. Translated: CASSDAISGNTIYF.

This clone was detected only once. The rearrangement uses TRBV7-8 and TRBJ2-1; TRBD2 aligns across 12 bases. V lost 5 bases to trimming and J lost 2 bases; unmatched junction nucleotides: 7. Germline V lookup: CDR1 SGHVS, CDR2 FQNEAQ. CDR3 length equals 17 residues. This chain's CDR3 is CASSNPTSGSTYNEQFF. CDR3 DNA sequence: TGTGCCAGCAGCAACCCGACTAGCGGGAGTACCTACAATGAGCAGTTCTTC.

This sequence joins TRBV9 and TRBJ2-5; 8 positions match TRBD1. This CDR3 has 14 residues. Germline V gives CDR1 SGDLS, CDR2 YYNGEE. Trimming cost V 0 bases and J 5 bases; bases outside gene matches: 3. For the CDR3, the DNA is TGTGCCAGCAGCGTAGGGACAGGGACGGAGACCCAGTACTTC. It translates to CASSVGTGTETQYF.

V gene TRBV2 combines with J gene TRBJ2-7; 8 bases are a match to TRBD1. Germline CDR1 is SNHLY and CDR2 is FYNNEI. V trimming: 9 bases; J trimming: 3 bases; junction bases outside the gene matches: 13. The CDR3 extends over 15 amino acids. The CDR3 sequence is CARKSGQGIGYEQYF. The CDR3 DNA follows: TGTGCCAGGAAGTCCGGACAGGGAATTGGCTACGAGCAGTACTTC.

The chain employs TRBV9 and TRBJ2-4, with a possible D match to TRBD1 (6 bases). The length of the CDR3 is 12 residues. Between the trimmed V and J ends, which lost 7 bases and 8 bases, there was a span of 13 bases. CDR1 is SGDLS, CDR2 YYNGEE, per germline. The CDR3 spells CASGTGPDIQYF. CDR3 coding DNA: TGTGCCAGCGGAACAGGGCCCGACATTCAGTACTTC.

The DNA of the CDR3 is TGCGCCAGCAGCGCCGTGACTTACACCGGGGAGCTGTTTTTT. It codes for CASSAVTYTGELFF. This sequence joins TRBV4-3 and TRBJ2-2; D not certain. Trimming took off 5 bases at V and 3 bases at J, with 10 bases between the two ends. The CDR3 loop spans 14 amino acids. Germline CDR1 reads LGHNA; CDR2 reads YSLEER.

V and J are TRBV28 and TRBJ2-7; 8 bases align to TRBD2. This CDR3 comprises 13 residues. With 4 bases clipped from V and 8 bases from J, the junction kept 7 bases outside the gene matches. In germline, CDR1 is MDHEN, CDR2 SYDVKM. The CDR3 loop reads CASSSIAGIKQYV. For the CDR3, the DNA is TGTGCCAGCAGTTCCATAGCGGGAATAAAGCAGTACGTC.

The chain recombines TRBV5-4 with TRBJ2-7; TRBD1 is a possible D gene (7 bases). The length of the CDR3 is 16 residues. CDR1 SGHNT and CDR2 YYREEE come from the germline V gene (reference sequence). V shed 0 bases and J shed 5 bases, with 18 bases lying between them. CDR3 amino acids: CASSLGAGQLPDEQYF. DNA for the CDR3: TGTGCCAGCAGCTTGGGTGCGGGACAGCTCCCCGACGAGCAGTACTTC.